Listed below are T cell receptor beta chains from one sample, sequenced in a study of blood T cells in healthy people across ages. TCRdb used MiXCR to reprocess the 5' RACE reads, holding one entry per CDR3 protein. The data show 780,000 or so distinct CDR3 sequences, with around 50% seen just once and roughly 24% held by the top ten. The sample taken for sequencing was blood. These receptors all come from a man aged 35-49 years in good health. Both conserved end residues are part of each CDR3. Fields, in order: clone size, V gene, D gene, J gene, CDR3 protein, CDR3 DNA. A D gene is named only where the DNA matches it firmly. The listing skips clone size in some rows; elsewhere it reads once, few, many or a size class.

>few|TRBV5-6|NA|TRBJ2-7
CASSLGQYEQYF
TGTGCCAGCAGCTTGGGACAGTACGAGCAGTACTTC
>few|TRBV12-3/TRBV12-4|NA|TRBJ2-3
CASSGGSADTQYF
TGTGCCAGCAGTGGAGGATCGGCAGATACGCAGTATTTT
>few|TRBV5-1|NA|TRBJ2-3
CASSPGLEVPKDTQYF
TGCGCCAGCAGCCCGGGACTCGAAGTCCCGAAAGATACGCAGTATTTT
>NA|TRBV7-8|TRBD1|TRBJ2-7
CASSTRTGTGTAYEQYF
TGTGCCAGCAGCACCCGAACCGGGACAGGGACCGCCTACGAGCAGTACTTC
>few|TRBV7-8|NA|TRBJ1-2
CASSDRYGGHSSGYTF
TGTGCCAGCAGCGATCGATACGGCGGGCATAGCAGCGGCTACACCTTC
>NA|TRBV7-9|NA|TRBJ2-1
CASTNTSSYNEQFF
TGTGCCAGCACCAACACGAGCTCCTACAATGAGCAGTTCTTC
>NA|TRBV28|TRBD2|TRBJ2-7
CASSLGLAGGVYEQYF
TGTGCCAGCAGTTTGGGACTAGCGGGAGGCGTCTACGAGCAGTACTTC
>NA|TRBV27|TRBD2|TRBJ2-3
CASSLELAGGGTDTQYF
TGTGCCAGCAGTTTGGAACTAGCGGGAGGTGGCACAGATACGCAGTATTTT
>NA|TRBV25-1|NA|TRBJ2-7
CASTGDYSYEQYF
TGTGCCAGCACCGGAGACTATTCCTACGAGCAGTACTTC
>NA|TRBV6-6|NA|TRBJ2-4
CASSYVSRAKNIQYF
TGTGCCAGCAGTTATGTAAGCCGAGCCAAAAACATTCAGTACTTC
>NA|TRBV3-1|TRBD1|TRBJ2-1
CASSQPGTAHEQFF
TGTGCCAGCAGCCAGCCGGGGACAGCGCATGAGCAGTTCTTC
>few|TRBV20-1|TRBD2|TRBJ2-1
CSARADERGYEQFF
TGCAGTGCTAGAGCTGACGAGCGGGGCTATGAGCAGTTCTTC
>NA|TRBV6-5|NA|TRBJ1-6
CASSYSEPGNSPLHF
TGTGCCAGCAGTTACTCCGAGCCGGGGAATTCACCCCTCCACTTT
>once|TRBV4-3|NA|TRBJ2-1
CASSRPPGEQFF
TGCGCCAGCAGCCGACCCCCGGGGGAGCAGTTCTTC
>NA|TRBV6-2/TRBV6-3|TRBD2|TRBJ2-1
CASSGLTGRAYNEQFF
TGTGCCAGCAGTGGACTAACCGGGAGGGCCTACAATGAGCAGTTCTTC
>NA|TRBV7-2|TRBD2|TRBJ2-2
CASSLDSSGSQAGELFF
TGTGCCAGCAGCTTAGATTCTAGCGGCTCCCAGGCCGGGGAGCTGTTTTTT
>NA|TRBV27|TRBD2|TRBJ2-3
CASSSPTSGRLADTQYF
TGTGCCAGCAGTTCTCCCACGAGCGGGAGGTTGGCAGATACGCAGTATTTT
>once|TRBV28|NA|TRBJ2-1
CASSLDPSAGSVNNEQFF
TGTGCCAGCAGTTTAGACCCGTCGGCAGGGTCGGTGAACAATGAGCAGTTCTTC
>NA|TRBV20-1|TRBD2|TRBJ2-1
CSARMGLAVYNEQFF
TGCAGTGCTAGAATGGGACTAGCGGTCTACAATGAGCAGTTCTTC
>NA|TRBV7-6|NA|TRBJ2-1
CASSLAYRKSSYNEQFF
TGTGCCAGCAGCTTAGCGTACCGAAAGAGCTCCTACAATGAGCAGTTCTTC
>NA|TRBV18|NA|TRBJ2-7
CASSPAASGIGHEQYF
TGTGCCAGCTCACCCGCAGCGTCAGGGATTGGCCACGAGCAGTACTTC
>NA|TRBV24-1|NA|TRBJ2-3
CATSDLRRAADTQYF
TGTGCCACCAGTGATCTTAGACGGGCGGCAGATACGCAGTATTTT
>NA|TRBV7-3|NA|TRBJ2-1
CASSGGWSSYNEQFF
TGTGCCAGCAGCGGTGGCTGGAGCTCCTACAATGAGCAGTTCTTC
>NA|TRBV7-2|NA|TRBJ2-1
CASSQRQAGYNEQFF
TGTGCCAGCAGCCAAAGGCAAGCGGGCTACAATGAGCAGTTCTTC
>few|TRBV7-2|TRBD1|TRBJ2-5
CASSSRDSGIRETQYF
TGTGCCAGCAGCTCACGGGACAGTGGCATCCGGGAGACCCAGTACTTC
>NA|TRBV12-3/TRBV12-4|NA|TRBJ2-5
CASRLTDQETQYF
TGTGCCAGCAGGTTGACGGACCAAGAGACCCAGTACTTC
>NA|TRBV6-5|NA|TRBJ1-2
CASSYKSPSPGGNYGYTF
TGTGCCAGCAGTTACAAGTCTCCCTCCCCTGGGGGGAACTATGGCTACACCTTC
>few|TRBV29-1|NA|TRBJ2-5
CSVSEGIQETQYF
TGCAGCGTTTCTGAGGGGATTCAAGAGACCCAGTACTTC
>few|TRBV7-2|NA|TRBJ2-7
CASSLEWGLLVHEQYF
TGTGCCAGCAGCTTAGAGTGGGGGCTCTTAGTCCACGAGCAGTACTTC
>NA|TRBV12-3/TRBV12-4|NA|TRBJ2-1
CASSSGIGSYNEQFF
TGTGCCAGCAGTTCAGGGATCGGATCCTACAATGAGCAGTTCTTC
>NA|TRBV20-1|NA|TRBJ1-5
CSAKQYSNQPQHF
TGCAGTGCGAAACAGTATAGCAATCAGCCCCAGCATTTT
>NA|TRBV6-6|NA|TRBJ2-1
CASFAGWSYNEQFF
TGTGCCAGCTTTGCCGGATGGTCCTACAATGAGCAGTTCTTC
>few|TRBV12-3/TRBV12-4|NA|TRBJ2-3
CASRGSDTQYF
TGTGCCAGCAGGGGCTCGGATACGCAGTATTTT
>NA|TRBV12-3/TRBV12-4|TRBD1|TRBJ1-6
CASTLGTGRNSPLHF
TGTGCCAGCACCTTAGGGACAGGCCGTAATTCACCCCTCCACTTT
>few|TRBV7-9|NA|TRBJ2-6
CASSLISAGKNSGANVLTF
TGTGCCAGCAGCTTAATCTCGGCGGGAAAGAACTCTGGGGCCAACGTCCTGACTTTC
>few|TRBV5-5|TRBD2|TRBJ2-3
CASSLLSLAGVSDTQYF
TGTGCCAGCAGCTTGTTGTCCCTAGCGGGGGTTTCAGATACGCAGTATTTT
>NA|TRBV20-1|TRBD2|TRBJ2-3
CSAGGGVPGTDTQYF
TGCAGTGCTGGCGGGGGGGTGCCCGGCACAGATACGCAGTATTTT
>NA|TRBV9|NA|TRBJ1-1
CASSVGEINTEAFF
TGTGCCAGCAGCGTAGGGGAGATCAACACTGAAGCTTTCTTT
>NA|TRBV29-1|TRBD1|TRBJ2-7
CSVEKGQGLGEQYF
TGCAGCGTTGAAAAGGGACAGGGTCTGGGTGAGCAGTACTTC
>NA|TRBV5-1|NA|TRBJ2-4
CASSSQGVAKNIQYF
TGCGCCAGCAGCTCCCAAGGGGTAGCCAAAAACATTCAGTACTTC
>NA|TRBV7-2|NA|TRBJ2-5
CASSLSQRLQGTQYF
TGTGCCAGCAGCTTATCCCAACGACTCCAAGGGACCCAGTACTTC
>NA|TRBV9|NA|TRBJ2-3
CASSPLRFEDAQYF
TGTGCCAGCAGCCCCTTACGGTTCGAAGATGCGCAGTATTTT
>NA|TRBV27|TRBD2|TRBJ2-3
CASRGVRTDTQYF
TGTGCCTCACGGGGGGTCAGGACAGATACGCAGTATTTT
>NA|TRBV29-1|NA|TRBJ2-5
CSVDPILETQYF
TGCAGCGTTGACCCGATCCTAGAGACCCAGTACTTC
>NA|TRBV20-1|NA|TRBJ1-2
CSALRQGIYGYTF
TGCAGTGCTTTGCGGCAGGGCATCTATGGCTACACCTTC
>NA|TRBV13|NA|TRBJ2-3
CANSSSDTQYF
TGTGCCAACAGCTCGTCAGATACGCAGTATTTT
>NA|TRBV20-1|NA|TRBJ2-1
CSARDGFAYNEQFF
TGCAGTGCTAGGGATGGATTTGCCTACAATGAGCAGTTCTTC
>NA|TRBV9|NA|TRBJ2-3
CASSGALVDTQYF
TGTGCCAGCAGCGGTGCCCTTGTGGATACGCAGTATTTT
>NA|TRBV20-1|TRBD1|TRBJ1-2
CSANDRVGYGYTF
TGCAGTGCAAACGACAGGGTTGGCTATGGCTACACCTTC
>few|TRBV12-3/TRBV12-4|NA|TRBJ2-7
CASSLVPDYYEQYF
TGTGCCAGCAGTTTAGTCCCAGACTACTACGAGCAGTACTTC
>NA|TRBV12-3/TRBV12-4|NA|TRBJ2-2
CASSWGLRNTGELFF
TGTGCCAGCAGTTGGGGACTGAGGAACACCGGGGAGCTGTTTTTT
>NA|TRBV7-9|TRBD1|TRBJ2-1
CASSPRQGSILNEQFF
TGTGCCAGCAGCCCGAGACAGGGAAGCATTCTTAATGAGCAGTTCTTC
>NA|TRBV29-1|NA|TRBJ1-2
CSVERAAYYGYTF
TGCAGCGTTGAACGGGCGGCCTACTATGGCTACACCTTC
>NA|TRBV6-1|NA|TRBJ1-1
CASEIGRTEAFF
TGTGCCAGCGAAATCGGGAGAACTGAAGCTTTCTTT
>few|TRBV12-5|NA|TRBJ1-5
CASGLPENSNQPQHF
TGTGCTAGTGGTTTGCCGGAAAATAGCAATCAGCCCCAGCATTTT
>NA|TRBV12-3/TRBV12-4|TRBD1|TRBJ2-7
CASSFGQGGFDEQYF
TGTGCCAGCAGTTTTGGACAGGGAGGCTTCGACGAGCAGTACTTC
>once|TRBV27|NA|TRBJ2-5
CASGLTQGQETQYF
TGTGCCAGCGGATTAACCCAGGGCCAAGAGACCCAGTACTTC
>few|TRBV4-3|NA|TRBJ2-1
CASSQDRFGSNLYNEQFF
TGCGCCAGCAGCCAAGACAGATTCGGGAGCAACCTATACAATGAGCAGTTCTTC
>few|TRBV4-2|NA|TRBJ2-1
CASSVSWDSVNEQFF
TGTGCCAGCAGCGTTTCATGGGACTCGGTCAATGAGCAGTTCTTC
>NA|TRBV28|TRBD1|TRBJ2-7
CASSLSDRGPDEQYF
TGTGCCAGCAGTTTGTCGGACAGGGGTCCTGACGAGCAGTACTTC